The entry below gives a single T cell receptor beta chain sequence along with its context. Primers included in the PCR were 60 Vbeta and 13 Jbeta primers. The data were produced by immunoSEQ multiplex PCR, yet TCRdb's version contains in-frame clones alone and is incomplete. The sample has some 150,000 clones, 75% to 85% seen once. These data belong to a study of cytomegalovirus exposure and HLA in healthy donors. The germline V gene encodes CDR1 LGHNA and CDR2 YSLEER. V gave up 0 bases and J gave up 3 bases; unmatched junction bases: 5. The CDR3 runs 16 residues. Sequenced sample: PBMCs. J is TRBJ1-2 and V is TRBV4-3; 9 bases are shared with TRBD1. This TCR derives from a woman between 45 and 65 years old in good health and CMV-seronegative. Here the CDR3 reads CASSQDGTGFYYGYTF. The CDR3 DNA reads TGCGCCAGCAGCCAAGACGGGACAGGGTTCTACTATGGCTACACCTTC.